Below, 29 T cell receptor beta chains from the same sample are listed, as sequenced in a study of technical replicates of blood from several donors (dated by TCRdb to 2016 to 2017). Libraries were built with the immunoSEQ multiplex PCR assay. Imported from immuneACCESS, the table was reduced by TCRdb to in-frame sequences with V and J called. These copies leave out some clones; in studies compared against another copy, an unresolved V gene accounts for under half, and the cause of the remainder is not known. The sample table lists 81,000 or so clones, about 96% of them with a count of one. Clones ranked in the top ten supply about 0.2% of the sample. Sequenced sample: T cells isolated from PBMCs. The receptors were sampled from a human donor in good health.

This rearrangement joins TRBV12-5 to TRBJ2-2; the D is unclear. CDR1 and CDR2 (germline): LGHNT, FRNRAP. The CDR3 consists of 15 residues. V was pared by 0 bases and J by 4 bases, with 9 bases between. CDR3 nucleotides: TGTGCTAGTGGTTTGGTACAGCCGGTCACCGGGGAGCTGTTTTTT. Amino acid sequence: CASGLVQPVTGELFF.

The chain recombines TRBV28 with TRBJ1-5; a possible D gene is TRBD1 (6 bases). The CDR3 runs to 17 residues. Trimming removed 6 bases from V and 4 bases from J, with 22 bases in between. From germline, CDR1 is MDHEN and CDR2 SYDVKM. The CDR3 sequence: CASRVLVDRDRNQPQHF. For the CDR3, the DNA is TGTGCCAGCAGAGTTTTAGTGGACAGAGATAGGAATCAGCCCCAGCATTTT.

The V call is TRBV5-1, the J call TRBJ2-1; D possibly corresponds to TRBD2 (6 bases). Trimming removed 0 bases at V and 8 bases at J, with 12 bases between. CDR3 size: 14 residues. The germline V gene encodes CDR1 SGHRS and CDR2 YFSETQ. The CDR3, as DNA: TGCGCCAGCAGCTTGGTTACCGGGAGTGATGAGCAGTTCTTC. Translation gives CASSLVTGSDEQFF.

The J gene is TRBJ2-2, the V gene TRBV29-1, with D possibly matching TRBD1 (5 bases). Trimming took 6 bases from V and 4 from J, leaving 9 bases between them. This CDR3 contains 12 residues. Germline V lookup: CDR1 SQVTM, CDR2 ANQGSEA. The CDR3 nucleotides read TGCAGCGTAGACAGCTCCACCGGGGAGCTGTTTTTT. Translating gives CSVDSSTGELFF.

This chain connects TRBV29-1 to TRBJ2-3, with a tentative D call TRBD2 (5 bases). Germline V gives CDR1 SQVTM, CDR2 ANQGSEA. Trimming took 4 bases from V and 10 from J, leaving 18 bases between them. The CDR3 is 13 residues long. DNA of the CDR3: TGCAGCGTTGGAGACAATAGCGTGGGAGCGCAGTATTTT. The encoded protein is CSVGDNSVGAQYF.

The chain carries TRBV12-5 and TRBJ2-7; the match to TRBD1 covers 8 bases. The CDR3 totals 18 residues. CDR1 and CDR2 (germline): LGHNT, FRNRAP. J was trimmed by 5 bases and V by 0 bases; bases with no gene match: 15. The CDR3 sequence is CASGLVRSGQGFPHEQYF. Here the CDR3 DNA reads TGTGCTAGTGGTTTGGTACGGAGTGGACAGGGATTCCCCCACGAGCAGTACTTC.

V gene TRBV2 combines with J gene TRBJ2-2; 8 bases are shared with TRBD2. The CDR3 totals 13 residues. The germline gives CDR1 SNHLY, CDR2 FYNNEI. The V and J ends lost 10 bases and 6 bases, in that order; junction bases with no gene match: 7. The CDR3 reads CATGLVVSGELFF. CDR3 DNA: TGTGCCACGGGACTAGTCGTTTCCGGGGAGCTGTTTTTT.

The rearrangement links TRBV30 to TRBJ2-2; D is possibly TRBD1 (5 bases). Germline V gene lookup returns CDR1 GTSNPN and CDR2 SVGIG (reference sequence). V was clipped by 0 bases and J by 0 bases, with 8 bases between them. The CDR3 extends over 15 amino acids. This chain's CDR3 is CAWSVGHSNTGELFF. The CDR3 nucleotides are TGTGCCTGGAGTGTAGGACACTCGAACACCGGGGAGCTGTTTTTT.

This chain links TRBV6-5 with TRBJ1-5; 7 bases align to TRBD1. The CDR3 sequence is 15 residues long. The germline CDR1 and CDR2 sequences are MNHEY and SVGAGI. V gave up 6 bases and J gave up 0 bases; unmatched junction bases: 5. The CDR3: CASSLGQLSNQPQHF. For the CDR3, the DNA is TGTGCCAGCAGCCTGGGACAGCTTAGCAATCAGCCCCAGCATTTT.

The V call is TRBV5-4, the J call TRBJ1-6; 8 bases align to TRBD1. The J segment lost 7 bases and the V segment lost 4 bases, leaving 13 bases of the junction unmatched. The V gene's germline CDR1 is SGHNT and CDR2 YYREEE (reference sequence). The CDR3 extends over 17 amino acids. The CDR3 DNA is TGTGCCAGCAGCGATCGACCCGGGACAGGAAAGAATTCACCCCTCCACTTT. It yields the protein CASSDRPGTGKNSPLHF.

The genes are TRBV30 and TRBJ2-3, with a tentative D call TRBD1 (6 bases). The ends were cut back, 4 bases at V and 1 base at J, with 12 bases in the middle. CDR1 is GTSNPN, CDR2 SVGIG, per germline (reference sequence). This CDR3 contains 14 residues. The CDR3 is CAWTPNRGTDTQYF. Here the CDR3 DNA reads TGTGCCTGGACTCCTAACAGGGGCACAGATACGCAGTATTTT.

This chain joins TRBV11-3 and TRBJ1-5; a weak D match, TRBD1 (6 bases). Trimming stripped 4 bases from V and 9 bases from J, with 13 bases between. The germline V gene encodes CDR1 SGHNT and CDR2 YENEEA. The CDR3 runs to 13 residues. CDR3: CASSSGVQGPQHF. The CDR3 DNA is TGTGCCAGCAGCTCGGGCGTACAGGGGCCCCAGCATTTT.

This clone has a single count. The sample has other DNA sequences that encode this CDR3 too. The genes are TRBV5-1 and TRBJ1-1; TRBD1 aligns across 8 bases. The germline V gene has CDR1 SGHRS and CDR2 YFSETQ. With 3 bases clipped from V and 5 bases from J, the junction kept 6 bases outside the gene matches. The CDR3 contains 14 residues. CDR3 nucleotides: TGCGCCAGCAGCTGGGGCCAGGGGGCAACTGAAGCTTTCTTT. Translation: CASSWGQGATEAFF.

V gene TRBV5-1 combines with J gene TRBJ1-1; D is undetermined. Trimming took off 5 bases at V and 1 base at J, with 12 bases between the two ends. Germline CDR1 SGHRS, CDR2 YFSETQ. This CDR3 is built from 14 residues. The CDR3 DNA reads TGCGCCAGCAGGGGAGTCCCGCAGAACACTGAAGCTTTCTTT. Amino acid sequence: CASRGVPQNTEAFF.

The chain joins TRBV28 to TRBJ2-1; D may be TRBD2 (6 bases). This CDR3 contains 14 residues. V was trimmed by 8 bases and J by 4 bases, leaving 15 bases between them. The germline V gene encodes CDR1 MDHEN and CDR2 SYDVKM. This CDR3 reads CASHDWDSYNEQFF. DNA for the CDR3: TGTGCCAGCCACGATTGGGACTCTTACAATGAGCAGTTCTTC.

This chain uses TRBV6-1 with TRBJ2-7; D might be TRBD1 (6 bases). The CDR3 runs to 14 residues. CDR1 is MNHNS and CDR2 is SASEGT in the germline V gene. V was pared by 6 bases and J by 7 bases, with 19 bases between. The CDR3 sequence is CASRPGTTPGEQYF. Written as DNA, the CDR3 is TGTGCCAGCAGACCCGGGACAACCCCGGGGGAGCAGTACTTC.

The chain links TRBV4-2 to TRBJ1-1; D remains ambiguous. The germline CDR1 and CDR2 sequences are LGHNA and YNFKEQ. This CDR3 has 13 amino acids. V gave up 11 bases and J gave up 0 bases, with 13 bases separating them. CDR3 sequence: CACGAKVNTEAFF. The CDR3 nucleotides are TGTGCCTGCGGAGCGAAAGTGAACACTGAAGCTTTCTTT.

The chain combines TRBV11-2 with TRBJ2-1; the D gene is possibly TRBD2 (6 bases). Looked up from germline, CDR1 is SGHAT and CDR2 is FQNNGV. Between the trimmed V and J ends, which lost 0 bases and 8 bases, there was a span of 14 bases. This CDR3 is 15 amino acids long. The CDR3 DNA is TGTGCCAGCAGCTTAGAAGCTGGGACTGGGGATGAGCAGTTCTTC. This codes for CASSLEAGTGDEQFF.

The rearrangement links TRBV7-9 to TRBJ1-1, with 10 bases lining up with TRBD1. The germline gives CDR1 SEHNR, CDR2 FQNEAQ (reference sequence). The CDR3 contains 18 residues. V shed 6 bases, J shed 0 bases, and the junction held 13 bases outside the gene matches. CDR3 loop: CASRPPGQGMSMNTEAFF. In DNA form, the CDR3 reads TGTGCCAGCAGGCCTCCGGGACAGGGGATGAGTATGAACACTGAAGCTTTCTTT.

The chain links TRBV11-2 to TRBJ1-1, with 8 bases aligning to TRBD1. Unmatched junction bases numbered 10, after V lost 6 bases and J lost 4 bases. The CDR3 is made up of 15 amino acids. Per germline, CDR1 SGHAT and CDR2 FQNNGV. The CDR3 is CASRSPGQGLTEAFF. The CDR3 DNA is TGTGCCAGCAGGTCCCCCGGACAGGGACTCACTGAAGCTTTCTTT. Complete variable domain (other parts from reference TRBV11-2 and TRBJ1-1): EAGVAQSPRYKIIEKRQSVAFWCNPISGHATLYWYQQILGQGPKLLIQFQNNGVVDDSQLPKDRFSAERLKGVDSTLKIQPAKLEDSAVYLCASRSPGQGLTEAFFGQGTRLTVV.

The chain links TRBV7-9 to TRBJ1-5; D remains ambiguous. CDR1 is SEHNR and CDR2 is FQNEAQ in the germline V gene (reference sequence). This CDR3 has 15 residues. V lost 4 bases and J 6 bases, leaving 16 bases between the germline ends. The CDR3 sequence: CASSSARSATQPQHF. The DNA for the CDR3 is TGTGCCAGCAGCTCCGCGCGCTCCGCCACTCAGCCCCAGCATTTT.

This chain connects TRBV27 to TRBJ2-2; maybe TRBD1 (6 bases). V was pared by 4 bases and J by 2 bases, with 8 bases between. CDR1 is MNHEY and CDR2 is SMNVEV in the germline V gene (reference sequence). This CDR3 spans 14 amino acids. The CDR3 spells CASSSGTNTGELFF. The CDR3 nucleotides are TGTGCCAGCAGTTCGGGGACAAACACCGGGGAGCTGTTTTTT.

For the CDR3, the DNA is TGTGCCAGCAGCCCTCGGACAGGGGTCGGGGAGCTGTTTTTT. It encodes CASSPRTGVGELFF. The V call is TRBV14, the J call TRBJ2-2; 9 bases align to TRBD1. The CDR3 runs to 14 residues. The J segment lost 7 bases and the V segment lost 4 bases, leaving 4 bases of the junction unmatched. Germline values: CDR1 SGHDN, CDR2 FVKESK.

J is TRBJ2-7 and V is TRBV4-2; no definite D call. The CDR3 runs to 13 residues. CDR1 and CDR2 from the germline V gene are LGHNA and YNFKEQ. Between the trimmed V and J ends, which lost 4 bases and 3 bases, there was a span of 10 bases. CDR3: CASSPRQDYEQYF. The CDR3 DNA reads as TGTGCCAGCAGCCCAAGACAAGACTACGAGCAGTACTTC.

V usage is TRBV5-6 and J usage is TRBJ1-2, with 7 positions matching TRBD1. V lost 4 bases and J lost 6; bases outside the gene matches: 12. Germline loops: CDR1 SGHDT, CDR2 YYEEEE. The length of the CDR3 is 15 residues. The CDR3 sequence: CASSGYRGAKDGYTF. The CDR3 DNA follows: TGTGCCAGCAGCGGATACAGGGGCGCCAAGGATGGCTACACCTTC.

The chain combines TRBV9 with TRBJ1-1; D is ambiguous. V dropped 3 bases and J dropped 0 bases, with 6 bases sitting between them. The germline CDR1 and CDR2 sequences are SGDLS and YYNGEE. The CDR3 loop spans 13 amino acids. CDR3 in DNA: TGTGCCAGCAGCGCGAGTATGAACACTGAAGCTTTCTTT. Translating gives CASSASMNTEAFF.

The rearrangement uses TRBV19 and TRBJ2-2; D gene unclear. The CDR3 is 14 residues long. V lost 8 bases to trimming and J lost 1 base, with 11 bases between them. Germline V CDR1 and CDR2: LNHDA, SQIVND (reference sequence). The CDR3 is CASCLAENTGELFF. Here the CDR3 DNA reads TGTGCCAGTTGCTTGGCCGAGAACACCGGGGAGCTGTTTTTT.

CDR3 residues: CASSNAGGANEQFF. For the CDR3, the DNA is TGTGCCAGTAGTAACGCGGGGGGGGCCAATGAGCAGTTCTTC. The chain links TRBV19 to TRBJ2-1; 9 bases are shared with TRBD2. CDR1 is LNHDA, CDR2 SQIVND, per germline (reference sequence). The CDR3 totals 14 residues. V gave up 4 bases and J gave up 6 bases; unmatched junction bases: 4.

The V gene is TRBV6-5, the J gene TRBJ2-6; no firm D call. Germline values: CDR1 MNHEY, CDR2 SVGAGI. Trimming removed 0 bases from V and 1 base from J, with 7 bases in between. The CDR3 contains 16 residues. The CDR3: CASSYSMASGANVLTF. CDR3 DNA sequence: TGTGCCAGCAGTTACTCGATGGCTTCTGGGGCCAACGTCCTGACTTTC.